Below, 3 T cell receptor beta chains from the same sample are listed, as sequenced in a study of brain T cells in children with intractable seizures. Profiled with immunoSEQ multiplex PCR; TCRdb holds only in-frame clones, not every one. The table has a few hundred thousand clones, over 90% seen once; the top ten hold under 7%. As to time point: blood from clinic visit 5 months post-surgery; TSC patient then seizure free. This sample comprised peripheral blood, obtained 4 to 6 months after surgery. These receptors originate from a boy under two years old with tuberous sclerosis and intractable seizures.

The rearrangement uses TRBV12-3 or TRBV12-4 and TRBJ2-5; D not certain. V was cut by 7 bases and J by 9 bases, with 15 bases left in between. CDR3 length: 12 amino acids. The CDR3 sequence is CASTRIGGSQYF. CDR3 nucleotide sequence: TGTGCCAGCACGCGGATTGGCGGTTCCCAGTACTTC.

J is TRBJ2-5 and V is TRBV4-1, with TRBD2 matching over 10 bases. CDR3 size: 16 residues. J gave up 5 bases and V 1 base, and 7 bases lay outside the gene matches. In germline, CDR1 is MGHRA, CDR2 YSYEKL. CDR3 nucleotides: TGCGCCAGCAGCCAAGCTCTAGCGGGAGTCTACGAGACCCAGTACTTC. Its protein is CASSQALAGVYETQYF.

The chain carries TRBV6-5 and TRBJ2-7; the D gene could be TRBD1 or TRBD2 (5 bases each). Germline-derived CDR1 and CDR2 are MNHEY and SVGAGI. The CDR3 is 12 amino acids. V gave up 4 bases and J gave up 11 bases, with 15 bases separating them. CDR3 sequence: CASSWGYGGEYF. The CDR3 DNA reads TGTGCCAGCAGTTGGGGCTATGGGGGAGAGTACTTC.